The 21 T cell receptor beta chains in this list originate from one sample, sequenced in a study of cytomegalovirus exposure and HLA in healthy donors (dated by TCRdb to 2016 to 2017). Libraries came from the immunoSEQ multiplex PCR assay. For the multiplex PCR, a mixture combining 60 forward primers for TCR Vbeta segments and 13 reverse primers for TCR Jbeta segments was used. The source is immuneACCESS, and TCRdb retained only in-frame sequences with V and J called. Part of the clones is not carried over; for the studies checked, unresolved V genes explain less than half of this, and the remainder is unexplained. Recorded for this sample are fewer than 250,000 clones; 79% of them occurred a single time. Roughly 1.6% of the sample goes to the ten largest clones. Source material: PBMCs. The receptors stem from a woman aged 18-29 years in good health and CMV-seronegative.

This clone was seen a single time. The chain is built from TRBV11-2 and TRBJ2-5; 11 nucleotides line up with TRBD1. Germline-derived CDR1 and CDR2 are SGHAT and FQNNGV. The J segment lost 4 bases and the V segment lost 2 bases, leaving 6 bases of the junction unmatched. The CDR3 has 16 residues. The CDR3 bases are TGTGCCAGCAGCTTAATCGGGACAGGGGGACGAGAGACCCAGTACTTC. Its translation is CASSLIGTGGRETQYF.

The chain uses TRBV9 and TRBJ1-5; 7 bases align to TRBD1. Per germline, CDR1 SGDLS and CDR2 YYNGEE. Germline trimming cut 3 bases from V and 5 bases from J; bases unmatched to any gene: 8. The CDR3 spans 15 residues. The CDR3 here is CASSAGTGVYQPQHF. CDR3 nucleotides: TGTGCCAGCAGCGCAGGAACAGGGGTATATCAGCCCCAGCATTTT.

This chain joins TRBV2 and TRBJ1-2, with a possible D match to TRBD1 (5 bases). Germline V gene lookup returns CDR1 SNHLY and CDR2 FYNNEI. The germline V and J ends were trimmed by 1 base and 5 bases, with 14 bases remaining between them. The CDR3 has 15 amino acids. In nucleotides, the CDR3 is TGTGCCAGCAGTGAAGACGTCTCTGGGGGGTATGGCTACACCTTC. It is translated as CASSEDVSGGYGYTF. The full variable domain, with the rest looked up from reference TRBV2 and TRBJ1-2, is EPEVTQTPSHQVTQMGQEVILRCVPISNHLYFYWYRQILGQKVEFLVSFYNNEISEKSEIFDDQFSVERPDGSNFTLKIRSTKLEDSAMYFCASSEDVSGGYGYTFGSGTRLTVV.

The chain combines TRBV27 with TRBJ2-2, with D uncertain. V shed 6 bases and J shed 4 bases, with 12 bases lying between them. CDR1 and CDR2 from the germline V gene are MNHEY and SMNVEV (reference sequence). CDR3 length: 14 amino acids. CDR3 DNA sequence: TGTGCCAGCAGATTTCTCGGTTCCACCGGGGAGCTGTTTTTT. Its protein is CASRFLGSTGELFF.

This chain joins TRBV4-3 and TRBJ1-4; no reliable D call. The germline CDR1 and CDR2 sequences are LGHNA and YSLEER. V was pared by 3 bases and J by 0 bases, with 11 bases between. The CDR3 length is 16 residues. The CDR3 nucleotides are TGCGCCAGCAGCCATTCAGTTCAGGCAACTAATGAAAAACTGTTTTTT. This encodes CASSHSVQATNEKLFF.

This sequence joins TRBV25-1 and TRBJ1-1; D not certain. CDR1 is MGHDK, CDR2 SYGVNS, per germline. Trimming removed 1 base at V and 2 bases at J, with 8 bases between. CDR3 length: 14 amino acids. In DNA, the CDR3 is TGTGCCAGCAGTGAATCACAATTCAACACTGAAGCTTTCTTT. This codes for CASSESQFNTEAFF. Looking up the rest from reference TRBV25-1 and TRBJ1-1 gives the full variable domain: EADIYQTPRYLVIGTGKKITLECSQTMGHDKMYWYQQDPGMELHLIHYSYGVNSTEKGDLSSESTVSRIRTEHFPLTLESARPSHTSQYLCASSESQFNTEAFFGQGTRLTVV.

Comment on this clone: Within the sample, other DNA sequences also encode this same CDR3. The CDR3 is CASSFSGTNEKLFF. CDR3 sequence (DNA): TGTGCCAGCAGTTTCAGCGGAACTAATGAAAAACTGTTTTTT. This chain joins TRBV27 and TRBJ1-4; D call uncertain. There are 14 residues in the CDR3. Trimming cost V 3 bases and J 1 base, with 6 bases left between them. In germline, CDR1 is MNHEY, CDR2 SMNVEV (reference sequence). Drawing the rest from reference TRBV27 and TRBJ1-4, the complete variable domain is EAQVTQNPRYLITVTGKKLTVTCSQNMNHEYMSWYRQDPGLGLRQIYYSMNVEVTDKGDVPEGYKVSRKEKRNFPLILESPSPNQTSLYFCASSFSGTNEKLFFGSGTQLSVL.

The V and J genes are TRBV9 and TRBJ1-2; D gene unclear. V lost 0 bases and J lost 6, with 6 bases in between. The CDR3 totals 12 residues. CDR1 is SGDLS, CDR2 YYNGEE, per germline. The CDR3 here is CASSVAGNGYTF. Here the CDR3 DNA reads TGTGCCAGCAGCGTAGCGGGGAATGGCTACACCTTC. Using reference TRBV9 and TRBJ1-2 for the parts outside the CDR3, the full variable domain is DSGVTQTPKHLITATGQRVTLRCSPRSGDLSVYWYQQSLDQGLQFLIQYYNGEERAKGNILERFSAQQFPDLHSELNLSSLELGDSALYFCASSVAGNGYTFGSGTRLTVV.

This rearrangement joins TRBV19 to TRBJ1-1, with TRBD1 as a possible D gene (6 bases). Trimming shortened V by 7 bases and J by 1 base, and 13 bases separated the two germline ends. The CDR3 is 14 amino acids. Germline V lookup: CDR1 LNHDA, CDR2 SQIVND (reference sequence). DNA for the CDR3: TGTGCCAGTATCTTAGGGGGATCGAACACTGAAGCTTTCTTT. Protein sequence: CASILGGSNTEAFF.

This clone came up a few times. CDR3 sequence: CSAWTPEGYNEQFF. CDR3 in DNA: TGCAGCGCCTGGACTCCTGAGGGTTACAATGAGCAGTTCTTC. The gene calls are TRBV29-1 and TRBJ2-1, with a tentative D call TRBD2 (5 bases). Germline CDR1 SQVTM, CDR2 ANQGSEA. The CDR3 totals 14 residues. V dropped 7 bases and J dropped 4 bases, with 17 bases sitting between them.

The chain joins TRBV6-5 to TRBJ2-5; 15 positions match TRBD2. TRBJ2-7 matches the DNA end more closely, so the J call is doubtful. Germline CDR1 MNHEY, CDR2 SVGAGI. The CDR3 totals 15 residues. DNA for the CDR3: TGTGCCAGCAGGGGACTAGCGGGGGGACCTTACGAGCAGTACTTC. Translated, it gives CASRGLAGGPYEQYF.

The chain links TRBV7-5 to TRBJ1-5. TRBV7-5 is given as a pseudogene. The CDR3 extends over 10 amino acids. The CDR3 DNA reads TGTGCCAGAAGCCCCCTACCTTTGAGTTTT. It encodes CARSPLPLSF.

This clone showed up just a few times. The genes are TRBV11-2 and TRBJ2-7; D may be TRBD1 (5 bases). The CDR3 runs to 16 residues. Looked up from germline, CDR1 is SGHAT and CDR2 is FQNNGV. Deletions cut 1 base from V and 2 bases from J, with 15 bases between. DNA for the CDR3: TGTGCCAGCAGCTTAGTCCAGGGTGGTAGCACCTACGAGCAGTACTTC. Amino acid sequence: CASSLVQGGSTYEQYF.

The chain has TRBV6-1 and TRBJ2-2, with TRBD1 identical over 8 bases. V lost 6 bases, J lost 4 bases, and 4 bases stayed unmatched. CDR3 length: 14 residues. Germline V gene data show CDR1 as MNHNS and CDR2 as SASEGT. CDR3 DNA: TGTGCCAGCAGCCTCGGACAGGGCACCGGGGAGCTGTTTTTT. Its protein product is CASSLGQGTGELFF.

This chain joins TRBV19 and TRBJ1-2, with D tentatively TRBD1 (5 bases). The germline gives CDR1 LNHDA, CDR2 SQIVND (reference sequence). This CDR3 contains 11 residues. V lost 2 bases, J lost 8 bases, and 6 bases lay in between. CDR3 bases: TGTGCCAGTAGTATAAGGGGAGGCTACACCTTC. Encoded protein: CASSIRGGYTF. The full variable domain, in which reference TRBV19 and TRBJ1-2 provide the parts outside the CDR3, is DGGITQSPKYLFRKEGQNVTLSCEQNLNHDAMYWYRQDPGQGLRLIYYSQIVNDFQKGDIAEGYSVSREKKESFPLTVTSAQKNPTAFYLCASSIRGGYTFGSGTRLTVV.

V and J are TRBV7-2 and TRBJ1-5; 7 bases agree with TRBD1. The J segment lost 7 bases and the V segment lost 5 bases, leaving 5 bases of the junction unmatched. The CDR3 is 13 residues long. CDR1 and CDR2 (germline): SGHTA, FQGNSA. For the CDR3, the DNA is TGTGCCAGCAGCACAGGGGTACGGCAGCCCCAGCATTTT. Protein sequence: CASSTGVRQPQHF.

In the case of this clone: This same CDR3 is encoded by further DNA sequences in the sample. The rearrangement joins TRBV11-2 to TRBJ2-7, with D possibly being TRBD2 (5 bases). Trimming took 1 base from V and 4 from J, leaving 11 bases between them. Germline loops: CDR1 SGHAT, CDR2 FQNNGV. This CDR3 contains 14 residues. CDR3 coding DNA: TGTGCCAGCAGCTTAGTCGCGGGTACATACGAGCAGTACTTC. Protein product: CASSLVAGTYEQYF.

This clone was counted between two and nine times. The chain employs TRBV5-6 and TRBJ1-5; TRBD1 matches at 7 bases. The germline V gene has CDR1 SGHDT and CDR2 YYEEEE. This CDR3 is 14 amino acids long. Losses at the gene ends were 4 bases for V and 3 bases for J; bases not matched to a gene: 4. The CDR3 reads CASSDRVPNQPQHF. In nucleotides, the CDR3 is TGTGCCAGCAGCGACAGGGTGCCCAATCAGCCCCAGCATTTT.

This sequence joins TRBV6-6 and TRBJ1-5, with 9 bases that match TRBD1. V shed 2 bases and J 7 bases; nucleotides not matched to a gene: 3. Germline lookup yields CDR1 MNHNY and CDR2 SVGAGI (reference sequence). The CDR3 has 14 amino acids. CDR3: CASSYLGQGQPQHF. CDR3 DNA sequence: TGTGCCAGCAGTTACCTAGGACAGGGGCAGCCCCAGCATTTT.

The chain uses TRBV5-1 and TRBJ1-1; a possible D gene is TRBD1 (6 bases). Germline CDR1 reads SGHRS; CDR2 reads YFSETQ. The CDR3 spans 15 residues. V lost 0 bases, J lost 1 base, and 10 bases lay in between. In DNA form, the CDR3 reads TGCGCCAGCAGCTTGGAGGGGACAAAGAACACTGAAGCTTTCTTT. This encodes CASSLEGTKNTEAFF.

This clone was picked up a small number of times. The rearrangement joins TRBV28 to TRBJ1-3; D ambiguous. The CDR3 runs to 16 residues. Germline V gives CDR1 MDHEN, CDR2 SYDVKM. The V and J ends lost 7 bases and 0 bases respectively, with 16 bases between them. The CDR3 region has the DNA TGTGCCAGCAACAGCGGCAGCCATCTCTCTGGAAACACCATATATTTT. It encodes CASNSGSHLSGNTIYF.